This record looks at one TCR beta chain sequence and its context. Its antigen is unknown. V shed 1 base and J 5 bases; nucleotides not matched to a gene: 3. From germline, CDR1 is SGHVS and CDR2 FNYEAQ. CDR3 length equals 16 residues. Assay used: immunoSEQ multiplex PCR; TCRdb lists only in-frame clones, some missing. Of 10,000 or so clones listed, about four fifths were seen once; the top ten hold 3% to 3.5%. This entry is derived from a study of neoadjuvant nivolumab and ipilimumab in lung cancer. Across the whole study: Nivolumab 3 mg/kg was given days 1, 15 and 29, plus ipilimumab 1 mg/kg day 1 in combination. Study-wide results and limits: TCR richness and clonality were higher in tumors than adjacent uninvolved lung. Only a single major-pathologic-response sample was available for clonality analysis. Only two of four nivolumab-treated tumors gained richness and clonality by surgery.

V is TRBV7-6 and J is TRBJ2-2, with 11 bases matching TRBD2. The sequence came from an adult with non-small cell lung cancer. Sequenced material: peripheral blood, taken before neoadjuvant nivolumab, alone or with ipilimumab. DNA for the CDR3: TGTGCCAGCAGCTTAGTCCCTAGCGGGAGGACCGGGGAGCTGTTTTTT. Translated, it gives CASSLVPSGRTGELFF.